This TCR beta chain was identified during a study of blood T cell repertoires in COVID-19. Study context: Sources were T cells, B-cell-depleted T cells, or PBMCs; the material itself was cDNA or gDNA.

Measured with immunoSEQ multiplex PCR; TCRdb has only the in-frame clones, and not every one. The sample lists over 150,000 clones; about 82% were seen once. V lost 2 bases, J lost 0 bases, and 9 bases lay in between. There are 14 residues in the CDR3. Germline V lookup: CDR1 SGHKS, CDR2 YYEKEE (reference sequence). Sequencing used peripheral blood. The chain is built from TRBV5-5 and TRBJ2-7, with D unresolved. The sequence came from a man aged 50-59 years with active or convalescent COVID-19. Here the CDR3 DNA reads TGTGCCAGCAGCTTTTCTAGTAACTCCTACGAGCAGTACTTC. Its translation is CASSFSSNSYEQYF.